This T cell receptor beta chain stems from a study of CD8 T cells in ankylosing spondylitis. Findings of the study overall: Ankylosing spondylitis blood seemed to carry a telltale TCR beta motif made of eight or nine highly homologous variants. The clones that were linked to disease were reported to be significantly enriched in matched synovial fluid samples from ankylosing spondylitis patients. Clones linked to disease, bearing a CD8+ phenotype, were relatively rare in peripheral blood. Previous work reported some of these motif variants in the synovial fluid and blood of reactive arthritis.

In making TCR beta libraries, quantitative 5'-RACE with molecular barcodes was used. TCRdb re-derived calls from the 5' RACE reads in MiXCR, one entry per CDR3 protein. The sample lists some 800,000 distinct CDR3 sequences, approximately 10% seen once, with 0.45% to 0.6% in the top ten. This clonotype occurred many times. Its antigen is unknown. The CDR3 totals 18 residues. Looked up from germline, CDR1 is SGHAT and CDR2 is FQNNGV. V was clipped by 5 bases and J by 3 bases; unmatched bases: 10. V usage is TRBV11-2 and J usage is TRBJ2-3, with 14 bases lining up with TRBD2. The receptor was derived from a male donor with ankylosing spondylitis. Input material: blood, either unsorted or a sorted T cell fraction (not recorded which). DNA of the CDR3: TGTGCCAGCAGCCGACTAGCGGGAGGGCCGATATGGACAGATACGCAGTATTTT. This translates into CASSRLAGGPIWTDTQYF.